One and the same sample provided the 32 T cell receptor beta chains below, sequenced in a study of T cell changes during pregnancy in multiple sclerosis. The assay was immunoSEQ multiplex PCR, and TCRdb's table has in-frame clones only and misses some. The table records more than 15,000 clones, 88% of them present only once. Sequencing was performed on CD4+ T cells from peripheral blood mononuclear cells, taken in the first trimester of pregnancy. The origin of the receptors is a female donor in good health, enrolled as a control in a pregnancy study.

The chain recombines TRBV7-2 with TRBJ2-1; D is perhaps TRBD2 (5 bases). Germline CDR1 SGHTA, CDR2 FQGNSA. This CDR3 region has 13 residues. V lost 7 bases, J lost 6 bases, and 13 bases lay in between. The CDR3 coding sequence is TGTGCCAGCAACGACCCGGGGTCCAATGAGCAGTTCTTC. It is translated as CASNDPGSNEQFF. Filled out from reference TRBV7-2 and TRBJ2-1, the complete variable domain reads GAGVSQSPSNKVTEKGKDVELRCDPISGHTALYWYRQSLGQGLEFLIYFQGNSAPDKSGLPSDRFSAERTGGSVSTLTIQRTQQEDSAVYLCASNDPGSNEQFFGPGTRLTVL.

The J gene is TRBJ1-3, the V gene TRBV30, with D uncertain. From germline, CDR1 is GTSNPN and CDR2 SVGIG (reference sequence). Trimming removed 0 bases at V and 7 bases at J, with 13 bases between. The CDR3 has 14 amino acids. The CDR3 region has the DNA TGTGCCTGGAGTGTACGGTCCCTTTGGAACACCATATATTTT. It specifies CAWSVRSLWNTIYF.

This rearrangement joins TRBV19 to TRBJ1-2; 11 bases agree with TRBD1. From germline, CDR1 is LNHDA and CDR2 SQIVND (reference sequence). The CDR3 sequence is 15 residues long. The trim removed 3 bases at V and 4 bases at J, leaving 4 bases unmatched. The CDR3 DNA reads TGTGCCAGTAGTATTGGACAGGGGGCTAGCTATGGCTACACCTTC. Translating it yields CASSIGQGASYGYTF. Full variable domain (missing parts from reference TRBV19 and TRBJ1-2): DGGITQSPKYLFRKEGQNVTLSCEQNLNHDAMYWYRQDPGQGLRLIYYSQIVNDFQKGDIAEGYSVSREKKESFPLTVTSAQKNPTAFYLCASSIGQGASYGYTFGSGTRLTVV.

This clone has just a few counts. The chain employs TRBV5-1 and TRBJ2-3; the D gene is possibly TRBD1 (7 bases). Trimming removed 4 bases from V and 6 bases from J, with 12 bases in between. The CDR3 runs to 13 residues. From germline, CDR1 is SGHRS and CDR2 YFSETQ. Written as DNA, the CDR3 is TGCGCCAGCAGCATACAGGGGAGGGATACGCAGTATTTT. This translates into CASSIQGRDTQYF.

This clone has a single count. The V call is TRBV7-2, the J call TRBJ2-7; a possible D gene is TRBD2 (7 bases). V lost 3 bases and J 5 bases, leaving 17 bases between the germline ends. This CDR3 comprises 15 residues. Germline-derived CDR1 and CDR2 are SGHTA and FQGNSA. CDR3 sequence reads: CASSLAGGASDEQYF. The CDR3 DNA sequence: TGTGCCAGCAGCTTGGCTGGGGGGGCTTCGGACGAGCAGTACTTC.

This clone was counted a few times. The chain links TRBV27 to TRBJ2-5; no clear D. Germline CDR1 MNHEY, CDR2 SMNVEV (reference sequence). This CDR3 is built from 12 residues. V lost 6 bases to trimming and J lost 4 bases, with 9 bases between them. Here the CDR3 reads CASSFPGETQYF. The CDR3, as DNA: TGTGCCAGCAGCTTCCCAGGAGAGACCCAGTACTTC.

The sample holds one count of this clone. CDR3 loop: CASRFRERGTGELFF. In nucleotides, the CDR3 is TGTGCAAGTCGCTTCCGGGAGAGGGGCACCGGGGAGCTGTTTTTT. V usage is TRBV12-2 and J usage is TRBJ2-2; the D call of TRBD2 is as the table states it, not checked on the DNA. TRBV12-2 has pseudogene status. The CDR3 is 15 amino acids.

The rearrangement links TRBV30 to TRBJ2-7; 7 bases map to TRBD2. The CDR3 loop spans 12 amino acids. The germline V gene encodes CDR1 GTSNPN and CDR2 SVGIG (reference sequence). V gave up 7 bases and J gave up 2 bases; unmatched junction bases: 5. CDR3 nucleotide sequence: TGTGCCTACCGGAGCGGGGCCTACGAGCAGTACTTC. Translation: CAYRSGAYEQYF.

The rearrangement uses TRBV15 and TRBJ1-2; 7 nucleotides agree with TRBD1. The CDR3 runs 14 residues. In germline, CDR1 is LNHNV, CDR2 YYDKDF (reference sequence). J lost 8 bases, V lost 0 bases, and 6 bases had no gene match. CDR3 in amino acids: CATSRDGAGGGYTF. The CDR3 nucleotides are TGTGCCACCAGCAGAGATGGGGCAGGGGGAGGCTACACCTTC. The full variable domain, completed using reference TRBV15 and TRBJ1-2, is DAMVIQNPRYQVTQFGKPVTLSCSQTLNHNVMYWYQQKSSQAPKLLFHYYDKDFNNEADTPDNFQSRRPNTSFCFLDIRSPGLGDTAMYLCATSRDGAGGGYTFGSGTRLTVV.

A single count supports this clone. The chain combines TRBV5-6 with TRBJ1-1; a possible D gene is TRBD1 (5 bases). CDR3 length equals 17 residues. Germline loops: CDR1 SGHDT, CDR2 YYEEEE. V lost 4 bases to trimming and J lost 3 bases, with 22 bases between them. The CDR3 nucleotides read TGTGCCAGCAGCCAACGCGGGGGTTTTAACGGTCACACTGAAGCTTTCTTT. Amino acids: CASSQRGGFNGHTEAFF.

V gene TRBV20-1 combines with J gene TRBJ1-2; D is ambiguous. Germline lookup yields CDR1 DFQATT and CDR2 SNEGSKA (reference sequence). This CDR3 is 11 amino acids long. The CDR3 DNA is TGCAGCCTCAAACGGAACTATGGCTACACCTTC. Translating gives CSLKRNYGYTF.

Written as DNA, the CDR3 is TGTGCCAGCAGACCCACAGGCTACTCCTACGAGCAGTACTTC. Protein product: CASRPTGYSYEQYF. V is TRBV6-5 and J is TRBJ2-7; weak D call: TRBD1 (5 bases). Germline V gene lookup returns CDR1 MNHEY and CDR2 SVGAGI. There are 14 residues in the CDR3. The germline V and J ends were trimmed by 6 bases and 0 bases, with 12 bases remaining between them.

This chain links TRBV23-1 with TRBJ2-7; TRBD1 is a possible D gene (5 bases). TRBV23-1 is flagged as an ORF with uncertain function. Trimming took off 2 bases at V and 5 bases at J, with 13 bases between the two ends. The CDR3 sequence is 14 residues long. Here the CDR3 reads CASSQPDLRDEQYF. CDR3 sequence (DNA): TGCGCCAGCAGTCAACCCGACCTCAGGGACGAGCAGTACTTC.

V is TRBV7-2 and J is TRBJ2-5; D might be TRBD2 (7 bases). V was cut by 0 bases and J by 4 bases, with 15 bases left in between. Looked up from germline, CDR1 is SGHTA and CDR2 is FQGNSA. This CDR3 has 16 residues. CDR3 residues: CASSLAMGGASETQYF. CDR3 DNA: TGTGCCAGCAGCTTAGCTATGGGGGGGGCCTCAGAGACCCAGTACTTC. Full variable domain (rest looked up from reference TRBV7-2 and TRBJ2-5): GAGVSQSPSNKVTEKGKDVELRCDPISGHTALYWYRQSLGQGLEFLIYFQGNSAPDKSGLPSDRFSAERTGGSVSTLTIQRTQQEDSAVYLCASSLAMGGASETQYFGPGTRLLVL.

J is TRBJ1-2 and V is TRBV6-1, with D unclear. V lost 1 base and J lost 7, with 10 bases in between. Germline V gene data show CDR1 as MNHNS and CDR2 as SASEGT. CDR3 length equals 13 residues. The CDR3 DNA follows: TGTGCCAGCAGTGAAGGAGGGCTAGGTGGCTACACCTTC. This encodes CASSEGGLGGYTF.

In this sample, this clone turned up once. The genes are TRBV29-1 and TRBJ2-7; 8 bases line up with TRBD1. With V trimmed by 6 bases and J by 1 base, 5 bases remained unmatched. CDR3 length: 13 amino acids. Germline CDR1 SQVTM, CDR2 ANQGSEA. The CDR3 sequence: CSVLDRESYEQYF. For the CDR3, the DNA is TGCAGCGTATTGGACAGGGAGTCCTACGAGCAGTACTTC.

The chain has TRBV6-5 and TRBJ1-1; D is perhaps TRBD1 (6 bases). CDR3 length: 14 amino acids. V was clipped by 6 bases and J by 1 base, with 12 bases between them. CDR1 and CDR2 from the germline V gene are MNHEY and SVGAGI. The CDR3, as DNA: TGTGCCAGCAGAACGAGACAGGAGAACACTGAAGCTTTCTTT. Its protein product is CASRTRQENTEAFF.

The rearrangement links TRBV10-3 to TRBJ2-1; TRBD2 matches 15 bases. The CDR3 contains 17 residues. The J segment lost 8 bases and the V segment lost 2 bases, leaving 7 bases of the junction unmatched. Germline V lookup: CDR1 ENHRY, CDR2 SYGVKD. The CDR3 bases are TGTGCCATCAGTGAGAGGACTAGCGGGGGGGCGTCTCATGAGCAGTTCTTC. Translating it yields CAISERTSGGASHEQFF.

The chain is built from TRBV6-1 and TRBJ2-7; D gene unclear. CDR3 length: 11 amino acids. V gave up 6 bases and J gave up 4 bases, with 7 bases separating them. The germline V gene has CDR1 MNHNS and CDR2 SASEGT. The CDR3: CASSKTYEQYF. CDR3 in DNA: TGTGCCAGCAGCAAAACTTACGAGCAGTACTTC.

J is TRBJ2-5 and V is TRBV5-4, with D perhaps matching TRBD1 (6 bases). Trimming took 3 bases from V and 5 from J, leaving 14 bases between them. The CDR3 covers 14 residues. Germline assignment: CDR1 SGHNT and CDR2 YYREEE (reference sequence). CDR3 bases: TGTGCCAGCAGCTCGACAGGCCCGGGGGAGACCCAGTACTTC. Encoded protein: CASSSTGPGETQYF.

The CDR3, as DNA: TGCGCCAGCAGCCGCCAGGGATATGGAGAAGCTTTCTTT. Its protein is CASSRQGYGEAFF. J is TRBJ1-1 and V is TRBV4-1; a possible D gene is TRBD1 (5 bases). CDR1 and CDR2 from the germline V gene are MGHRA and YSYEKL. This CDR3 region has 13 residues. The ends were cut back, 4 bases at V and 8 bases at J, with 14 bases in the middle.

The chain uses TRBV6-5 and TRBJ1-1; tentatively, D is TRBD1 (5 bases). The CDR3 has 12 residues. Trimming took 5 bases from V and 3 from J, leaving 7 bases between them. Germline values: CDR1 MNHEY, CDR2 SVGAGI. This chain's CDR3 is CASSAGYTEAFF. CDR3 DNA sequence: TGTGCCAGCAGTGCAGGGTACACTGAAGCTTTCTTT.

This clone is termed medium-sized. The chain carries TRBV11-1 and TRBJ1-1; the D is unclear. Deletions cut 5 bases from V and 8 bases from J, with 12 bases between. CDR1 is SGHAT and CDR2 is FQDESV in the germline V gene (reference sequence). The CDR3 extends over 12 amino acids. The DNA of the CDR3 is TGTGCCAGCAGCCGAGAGGGCAGAGAAGCTTTCTTT. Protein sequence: CASSREGREAFF.

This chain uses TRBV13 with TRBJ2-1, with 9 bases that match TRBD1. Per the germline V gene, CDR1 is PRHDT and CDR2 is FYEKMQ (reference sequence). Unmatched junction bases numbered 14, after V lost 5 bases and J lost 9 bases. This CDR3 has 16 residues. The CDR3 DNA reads TGTGCCAGCAGCCTTACAGGGGGCGGATATCTGGGTGAGCAGTTCTTC. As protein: CASSLTGGGYLGEQFF.

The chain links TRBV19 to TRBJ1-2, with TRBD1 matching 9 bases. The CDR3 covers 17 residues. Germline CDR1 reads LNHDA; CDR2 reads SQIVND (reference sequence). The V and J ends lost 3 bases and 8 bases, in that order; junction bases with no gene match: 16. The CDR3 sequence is CASSMGGGTGTGRGYTF. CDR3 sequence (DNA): TGTGCCAGTAGTATGGGGGGCGGGACCGGGACAGGGAGAGGCTACACCTTC.

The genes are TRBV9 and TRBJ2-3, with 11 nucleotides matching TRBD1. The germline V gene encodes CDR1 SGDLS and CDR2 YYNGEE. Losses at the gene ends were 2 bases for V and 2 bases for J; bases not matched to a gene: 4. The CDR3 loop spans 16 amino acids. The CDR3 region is CASSVRTGGTTDTQYF. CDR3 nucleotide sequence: TGTGCCAGCAGCGTTCGGACAGGGGGCACCACAGATACGCAGTATTTT.

The CDR3: CASSGPSTYSYGYTF. The CDR3 region has the DNA TGTGCCAGTAGTGGCCCCTCGACATATTCCTATGGCTACACCTTC. This rearrangement joins TRBV19 to TRBJ1-2; D uncertain. Germline CDR1 and CDR2: LNHDA and SQIVND (reference sequence). The V end was cut by 5 bases, the J end by 4 bases, with 17 bases between. The CDR3 sequence is 15 residues long.

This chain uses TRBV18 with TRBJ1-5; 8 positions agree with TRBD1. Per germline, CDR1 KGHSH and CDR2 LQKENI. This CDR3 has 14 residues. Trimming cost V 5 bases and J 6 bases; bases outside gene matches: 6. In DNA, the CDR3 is TGTGCCAGCTCATCGCAGGGGGCCCCTCAGCCCCAGCATTTT. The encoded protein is CASSSQGAPQPQHF.

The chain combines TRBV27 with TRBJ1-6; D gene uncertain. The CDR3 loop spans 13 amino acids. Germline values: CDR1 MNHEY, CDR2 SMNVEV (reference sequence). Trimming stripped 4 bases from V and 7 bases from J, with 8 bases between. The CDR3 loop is CASSSSTNSPLHF. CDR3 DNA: TGTGCCAGCAGTTCCTCGACAAATTCACCCCTCCACTTT.

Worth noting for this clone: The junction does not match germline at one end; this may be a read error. The CDR3 DNA reads TGTGCTAGCAGCTTAGACAGGTTGCACGAGCAGTACTTC. It yields the protein CASSLDRLHEQYF. The rearrangement uses TRBV7-7 and TRBJ2-7, with D tentatively TRBD1 (6 bases). This CDR3 comprises 13 residues. Germline V gives CDR1 SSHAT, CDR2 FNYEAQ (reference sequence).

The CDR3: CASSPQFLGSEAFF. The CDR3 region has the DNA TGCGCCAGCAGCCCCCAGTTTCTCGGGTCTGAAGCTTTCTTT. The rearrangement joins TRBV4-3 to TRBJ1-1; D is unresolved. Germline assignment: CDR1 LGHNA and CDR2 YSLEER. The CDR3 totals 14 residues. V lost 4 bases, J lost 6 bases, and 15 bases lay in between.

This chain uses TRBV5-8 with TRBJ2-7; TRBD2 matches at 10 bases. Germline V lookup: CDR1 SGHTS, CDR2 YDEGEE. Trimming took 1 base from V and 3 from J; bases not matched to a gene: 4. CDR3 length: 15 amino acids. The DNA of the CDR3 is TGTGCCAGCAGCTTGTCGGCTAGCGGGAGCTACGAGCAGTACTTC. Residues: CASSLSASGSYEQYF.